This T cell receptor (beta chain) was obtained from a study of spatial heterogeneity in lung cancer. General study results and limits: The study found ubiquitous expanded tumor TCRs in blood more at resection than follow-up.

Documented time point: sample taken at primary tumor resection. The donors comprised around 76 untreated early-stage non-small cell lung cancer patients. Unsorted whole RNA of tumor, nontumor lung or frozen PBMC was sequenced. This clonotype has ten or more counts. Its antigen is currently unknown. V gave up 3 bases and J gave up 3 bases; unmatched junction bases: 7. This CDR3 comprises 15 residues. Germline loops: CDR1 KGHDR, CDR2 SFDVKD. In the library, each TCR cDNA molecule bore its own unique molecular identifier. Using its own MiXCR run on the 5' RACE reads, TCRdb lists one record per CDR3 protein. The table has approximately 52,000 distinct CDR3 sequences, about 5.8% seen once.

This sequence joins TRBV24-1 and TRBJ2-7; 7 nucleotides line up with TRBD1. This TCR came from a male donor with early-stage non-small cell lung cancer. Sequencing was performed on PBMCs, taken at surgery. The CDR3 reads CATSDASTGNYEQYF. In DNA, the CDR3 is TGTGCCACCAGTGATGCCTCGACAGGGAACTACGAGCAGTACTTC.